The clone carrying this TCR beta chain was detected many times. Its matching antigen is unknown. Germline V gives CDR1 DFQATT, CDR2 SNEGSKA (reference sequence). The CDR3 has 14 residues. V was pared by 1 base and J by 4 bases, with 6 bases of the junction left unmatched. The data stem from a study of early T cells in non-severe SARS-CoV-2 infection. Study-wide findings and caveats: VDJdb matching favored anti-spike CD8 responses, missing private and CD4 specificities.

Researchers tagged individual cDNA molecules with unique molecular identifiers. TCRdb itself ran the 5' RACE reads through MiXCR, one entry per CDR3 protein. The repertoire holds 25,000 to 30,000 distinct CDR3 sequences, with 5% to 6% as singletons. Material: whole blood. This chain links TRBV20-1 with TRBJ2-7, with 8 bases aligning to TRBD2. This receptor was identified in an adult who was a healthcare worker with PCR-confirmed SARS-CoV-2 infection or an uninfected control (not recorded which). DNA for the CDR3: TGCAGTGCTAGAGGGAGCGGGAGTGGGTACGAGCAGTACTTC. Protein product: CSARGSGSGYEQYF.